This paragraph reports one T cell receptor beta chain. The table came from immunoSEQ multiplex PCR; TCRdb's copy has only in-frame clones and leaves some out. Altogether 130,000 or so clones are present, about 80% being singletons, with the ten largest covering 12%. This entry comes from a study of blood T cell repertoires in COVID-19. Germline V gene sequence: CDR1 SGHRS, CDR2 YFSETQ. There are 14 residues in the CDR3. V lost 4 bases and J lost 7; bases outside the gene matches: 4. The V call is TRBV5-1, the J call TRBJ1-6, with 8 bases identical to TRBD1. Sequencing was done on a sample of peripheral blood. The TCR originated in an older woman with acute or convalescent COVID-19. CDR3 nucleotides: TGCGCCAGCAGCCAACAGGGGGACAATTCACCCCTCCACTTT. Translation gives CASSQQGDNSPLHF.